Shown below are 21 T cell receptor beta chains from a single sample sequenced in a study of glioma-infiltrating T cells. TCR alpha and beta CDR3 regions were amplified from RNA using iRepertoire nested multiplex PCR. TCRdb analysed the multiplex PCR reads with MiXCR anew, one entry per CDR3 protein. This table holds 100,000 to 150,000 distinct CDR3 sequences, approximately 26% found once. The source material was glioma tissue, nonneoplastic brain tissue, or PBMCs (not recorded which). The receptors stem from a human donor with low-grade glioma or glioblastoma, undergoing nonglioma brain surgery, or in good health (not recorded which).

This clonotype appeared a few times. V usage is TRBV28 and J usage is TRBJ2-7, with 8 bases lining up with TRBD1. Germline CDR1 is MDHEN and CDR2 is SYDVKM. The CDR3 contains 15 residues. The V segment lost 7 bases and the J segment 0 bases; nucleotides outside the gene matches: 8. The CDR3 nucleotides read TGTGCCAGCACTCAGTGGGACAGGAGCTCCTACGAGCAGTACGTC. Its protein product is CASTQWDRSSYEQYV.

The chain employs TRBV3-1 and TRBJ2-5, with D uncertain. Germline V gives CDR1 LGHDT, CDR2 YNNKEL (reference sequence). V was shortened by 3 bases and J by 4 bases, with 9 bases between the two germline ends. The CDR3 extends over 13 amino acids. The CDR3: CASSQGRGETQYF. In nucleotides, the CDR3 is TGTGCCAGCAGCCAGGGAAGAGGAGAGACCCAGTACTTC.

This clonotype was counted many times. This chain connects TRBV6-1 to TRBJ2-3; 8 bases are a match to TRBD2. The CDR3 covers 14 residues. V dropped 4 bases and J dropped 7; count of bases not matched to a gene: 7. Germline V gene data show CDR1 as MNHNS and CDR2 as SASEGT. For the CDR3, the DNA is TGTGCCAGCAGTGGATCGGGGGGGCCGTATACGCAGTATTTT. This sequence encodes CASSGSGGPYTQYF.

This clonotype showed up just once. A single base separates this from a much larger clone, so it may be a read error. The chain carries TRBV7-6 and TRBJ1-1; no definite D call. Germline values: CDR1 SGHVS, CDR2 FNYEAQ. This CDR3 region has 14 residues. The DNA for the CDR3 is TGTGTCAGCAGCTTTGGTCAGAAGAACACTGAAGCTTTCTTT. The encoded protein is CVSSFGQKNTEAFF.

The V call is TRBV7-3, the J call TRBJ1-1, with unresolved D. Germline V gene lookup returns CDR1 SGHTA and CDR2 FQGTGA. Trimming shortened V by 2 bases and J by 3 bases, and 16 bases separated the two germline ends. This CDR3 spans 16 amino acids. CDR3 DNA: TGTGCCAGCAGCTTATACGCACAGAGGGAGGACACTGAAGCTTTCTTT. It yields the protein CASSLYAQREDTEAFF.

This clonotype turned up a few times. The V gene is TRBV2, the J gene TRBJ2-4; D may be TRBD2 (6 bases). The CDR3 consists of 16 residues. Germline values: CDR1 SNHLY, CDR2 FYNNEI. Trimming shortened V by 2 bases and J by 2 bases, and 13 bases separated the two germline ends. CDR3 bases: TGTGCCAGCAGTGAAAGGGTGCTAGCGACCAAAAACATTCAGTACTTC. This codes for CASSERVLATKNIQYF. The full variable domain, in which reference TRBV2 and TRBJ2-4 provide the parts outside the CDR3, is EPEVTQTPSHQVTQMGQEVILRCVPISNHLYFYWYRQILGQKVEFLVSFYNNEISEKSEIFDDQFSVERPDGSNFTLKIRSTKLEDSAMYFCASSERVLATKNIQYFGAGTRLSVL.

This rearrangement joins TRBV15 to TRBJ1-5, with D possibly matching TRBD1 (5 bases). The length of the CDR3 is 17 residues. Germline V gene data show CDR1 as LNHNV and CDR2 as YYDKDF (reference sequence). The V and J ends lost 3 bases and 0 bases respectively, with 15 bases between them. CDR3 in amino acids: CATSRGRGGGSNQPQHF. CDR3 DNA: TGTGCCACCAGCAGGGGACGGGGGGGAGGTAGCAATCAGCCCCAGCATTTT.

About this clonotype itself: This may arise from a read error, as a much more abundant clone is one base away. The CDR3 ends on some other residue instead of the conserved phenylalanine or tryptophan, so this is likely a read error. This CDR3 is CASSYRDRSTDTQYL. In nucleotides, the CDR3 is TGTGCCAGCAGTTACCGGGACCGTAGCACAGATACGCAGTATCTT. The chain recombines TRBV27 with TRBJ2-3, with D possibly being TRBD1 or TRBD2 (5 bases each). Trimming removed 4 bases at V and 0 bases at J, with 11 bases between. This CDR3 spans 15 amino acids. The germline gives CDR1 MNHEY, CDR2 SMNVEV (reference sequence).

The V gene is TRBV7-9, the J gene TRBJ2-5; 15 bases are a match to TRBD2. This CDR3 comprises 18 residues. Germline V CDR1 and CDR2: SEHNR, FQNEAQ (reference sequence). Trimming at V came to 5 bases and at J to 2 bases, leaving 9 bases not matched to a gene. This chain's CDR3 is CASSRGLAGGPQQETQYF. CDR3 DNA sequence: TGTGCCAGCAGCCGTGGACTAGCGGGGGGGCCCCAACAAGAGACCCAGTACTTC.

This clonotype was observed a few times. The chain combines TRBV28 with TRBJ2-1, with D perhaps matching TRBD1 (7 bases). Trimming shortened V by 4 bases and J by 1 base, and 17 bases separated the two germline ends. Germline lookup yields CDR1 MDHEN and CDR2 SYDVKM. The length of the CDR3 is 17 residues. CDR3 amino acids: CASSSPEGAGSYNEQFF. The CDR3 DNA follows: TGTGCCAGCAGTTCACCCGAGGGGGCGGGATCCTACAATGAGCAGTTCTTC.

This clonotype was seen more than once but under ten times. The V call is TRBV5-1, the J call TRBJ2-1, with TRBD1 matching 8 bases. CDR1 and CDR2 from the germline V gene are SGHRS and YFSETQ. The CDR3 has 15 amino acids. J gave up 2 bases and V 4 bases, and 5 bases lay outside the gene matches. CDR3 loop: CASSRGQATYNEQFF. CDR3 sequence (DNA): TGCGCCAGCAGCCGGGGACAGGCTACCTACAATGAGCAGTTCTTC.

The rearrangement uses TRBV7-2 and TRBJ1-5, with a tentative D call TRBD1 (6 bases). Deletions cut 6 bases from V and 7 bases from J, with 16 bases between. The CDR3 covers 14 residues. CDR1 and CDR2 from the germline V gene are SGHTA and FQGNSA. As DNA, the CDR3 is TGTGCCAGCAGGTCCGGGACACCTTTACAGCCCCAGCATTTT. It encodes CASRSGTPLQPQHF.

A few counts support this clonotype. This CDR3 is CASNNQLGTGASNQPQHF. The CDR3 nucleotides are TGTGCCAGCAATAACCAGCTGGGGACAGGGGCTAGCAATCAGCCCCAGCATTTT. The J gene is TRBJ1-5, the V gene TRBV19; TRBD1 agrees at 10 bases. The germline gives CDR1 LNHDA, CDR2 SQIVND (reference sequence). The V gene end was trimmed by 9 bases and the J gene end by 0 bases; junction bases not matched to a gene: 14. This CDR3 spans 18 amino acids.

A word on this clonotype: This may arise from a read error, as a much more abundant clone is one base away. CDR3 in DNA: TGTGCCAGCAGCGATTCCCCCGGCACTGAAGCTTTCTTT. It yields the protein CASSDSPGTEAFF. The chain links TRBV6-6 to TRBJ1-1, with unresolved D. From germline, CDR1 is MNHNY and CDR2 SVGAGI (reference sequence). Between the trimmed V and J ends, which lost 6 bases and 4 bases, there was a span of 12 bases. This CDR3 spans 13 amino acids.

CDR3 in amino acids: CASSNAGGLYNEQFF. In DNA form, the CDR3 reads TGTGCCAGTAGTAACGCGGGGGGGCTGTACAATGAGCAGTTCTTC. This chain connects TRBV19 to TRBJ2-1, with 9 bases fitting TRBD2. V gave up 4 bases and J gave up 4 bases; unmatched junction bases: 5. Germline loops: CDR1 LNHDA, CDR2 SQIVND (reference sequence). The CDR3 contains 15 residues.

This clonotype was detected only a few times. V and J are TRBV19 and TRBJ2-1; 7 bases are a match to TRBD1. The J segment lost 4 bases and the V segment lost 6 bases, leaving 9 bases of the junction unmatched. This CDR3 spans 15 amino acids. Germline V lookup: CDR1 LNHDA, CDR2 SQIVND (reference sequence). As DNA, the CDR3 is TGTGCCAGTAGGCCTCCGGGACAGAAATACAATGAGCAGTTCTTC. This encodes CASRPPGQKYNEQFF.

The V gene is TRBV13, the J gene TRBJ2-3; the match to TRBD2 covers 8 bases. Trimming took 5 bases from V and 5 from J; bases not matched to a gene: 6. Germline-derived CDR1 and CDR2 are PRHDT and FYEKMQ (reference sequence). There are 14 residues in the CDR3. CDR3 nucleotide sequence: TGTGCCAGCAGCCTCAGAACTAGCGGAGATACGCAGTATTTT. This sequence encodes CASSLRTSGDTQYF. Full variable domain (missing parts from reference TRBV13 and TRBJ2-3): AAGVIQSPRHLIKEKRETATLKCYPIPRHDTVYWYQQGPGQDPQFLISFYEKMQSDKGSIPDRFSAQQFSDYHSELNMSSLELGDSALYFCASSLRTSGDTQYFGPGTRLTVL.

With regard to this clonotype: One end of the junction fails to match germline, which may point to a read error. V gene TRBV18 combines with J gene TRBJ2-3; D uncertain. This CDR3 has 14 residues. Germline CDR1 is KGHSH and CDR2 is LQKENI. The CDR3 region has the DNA TGTGCCAGCTCACCGGGCGGACGCACAGATACGCGGTATTTT. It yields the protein CASSPGGRTDTRYF.

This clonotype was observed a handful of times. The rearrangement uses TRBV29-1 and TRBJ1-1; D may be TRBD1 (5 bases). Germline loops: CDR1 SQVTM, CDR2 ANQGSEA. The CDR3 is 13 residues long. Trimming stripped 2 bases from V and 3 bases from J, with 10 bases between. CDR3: CSVEQGRYTEAFF. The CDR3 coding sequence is TGCAGCGTTGAACAGGGTCGGTACACTGAAGCTTTCTTT.

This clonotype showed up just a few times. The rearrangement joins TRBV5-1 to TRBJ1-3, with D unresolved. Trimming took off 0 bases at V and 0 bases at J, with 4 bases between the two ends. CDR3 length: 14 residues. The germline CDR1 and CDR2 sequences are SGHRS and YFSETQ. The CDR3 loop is CASSLGSSGNTIYF. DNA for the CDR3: TGCGCCAGCAGCTTGGGTAGCTCTGGAAACACCATATATTTT. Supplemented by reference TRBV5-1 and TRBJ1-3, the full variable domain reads KAGVTQTPRYLIKTRGQQVTLSCSPISGHRSVSWYQQTPGQGLQFLFEYFSETQRNKGNFPGRFSGRQFSNSRSEMNVSTLELGDSALYLCASSLGSSGNTIYFGEGSWLTVV.

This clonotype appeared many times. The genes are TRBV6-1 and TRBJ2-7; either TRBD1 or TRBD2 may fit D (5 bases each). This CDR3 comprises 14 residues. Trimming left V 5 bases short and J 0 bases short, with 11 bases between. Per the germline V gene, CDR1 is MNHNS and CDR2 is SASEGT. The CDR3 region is CASSMGRVSYEQYV. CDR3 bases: TGTGCCAGCAGTATGGGGCGGGTCTCCTACGAGCAGTACGTC.